These 4 T cell receptor beta chains share one sample of origin, sequenced in a study of blood T cell repertoires in COVID-19. The assay was immunoSEQ multiplex PCR, and TCRdb's table has in-frame clones only and misses some. The sample has 300,000 to 400,000 clones, approximately 87% seen once. The specimen was peripheral blood. Every receptor here comes from a woman in her fifties or sixties with active or convalescent COVID-19.

This chain links TRBV13 with TRBJ2-3; unclear D gene. Germline values: CDR1 PRHDT, CDR2 FYEKMQ (reference sequence). With 10 bases removed from V and 5 bases from J, the gap between germline ends came to 10 bases. This CDR3 comprises 11 residues. The CDR3: CATPAEDTQYF. For the CDR3, the DNA is TGTGCCACTCCCGCGGAAGATACGCAGTATTTT.

V and J are TRBV27 and TRBJ2-1, with D perhaps TRBD2 (5 bases). V gave up 3 bases and J gave up 2 bases, with 8 bases separating them. Germline V gene sequence: CDR1 MNHEY, CDR2 SMNVEV (reference sequence). The CDR3 is 14 residues long. The CDR3 DNA reads TGTGCCAGCAGTTTCGGGGAGACCTACAATGAGCAGTTCTTC. It codes for CASSFGETYNEQFF.

The V and J genes are TRBV27 and TRBJ2-1, with 11 nucleotides matching TRBD2. V was clipped by 7 bases and J by 7 bases; unmatched bases: 9. This CDR3 is built from 15 residues. Germline V gene sequence: CDR1 MNHEY, CDR2 SMNVEV (reference sequence). The CDR3 bases are TGTGCCAGCACTATGGGGCTAGCGGGAGGTAATGAGCAGTTCTTC. Protein: CASTMGLAGGNEQFF.

This clone has a single count. The J gene is TRBJ1-1, the V gene TRBV3-1 (or the pseudogene TRBV3-2); 7 bases are shared with TRBD1. This CDR3 has 15 amino acids. The junction had 6 bases not matched to a gene; V was cut back by 4 bases and J by 1 base. Germline loops: CDR1 LGHDT, CDR2 YNNKEL (reference sequence). CDR3 in amino acids: CASSRPTGQNTEAFF. In nucleotides, the CDR3 is TGTGCCAGCAGCCGACCGACAGGGCAGAACACTGAAGCTTTCTTT.